This T cell receptor (beta chain) was sequenced during a study of vaccination effects on CD4 cells after COVID-19. The data were produced by immunoSEQ multiplex PCR, yet TCRdb's version contains in-frame clones alone and is incomplete. The sample records tens of thousands of clones, around 82% being singletons. In the ViraFEST assay, antigen-specific CD4+ clonotypes were identified by expansion after peptide-pool stimulation. After less than twelve days in culture, the CD4+ T cells were isolated. Each person got two doses of an mRNA SARS-CoV-2 vaccine, BNT162b2 or mRNA-1273. Vaccine recipients, nucleocapsid antibody negative, had no prior SARS-CoV-2 infection. Cultures used 2.1 million or so PBMC per well, 9.5 to 10 IU/ml IL-2 and about 10 ug/ml peptides. On days 3 and 7, fresh IL-2 medium replaced half the medium. The V segment lost 5 bases and the J segment 10 bases; nucleotides outside the gene matches: 9. Germline CDR1 MNHEY, CDR2 SVGAGI. This CDR3 is 15 amino acids long.

As to this clone: The antigen remains unidentified.

The source was CD4+ T cells from PBMCs cultured with HCoV-OC43 spike peptides, collected after COVID-19 vaccination. Documented subset: HCoV-OC43 spike overlapping peptide pool stimulation. This receptor was identified in a human donor who received a COVID-19 vaccine. V gene TRBV6-5 combines with J gene TRBJ1-6; 9 positions match TRBD1. The CDR3 protein is CASSRGQGGYSPLHF. The CDR3 coding sequence is TGTGCCAGCAGTAGGGGACAGGGCGGTTACTCACCCCTCCACTTT.